A single T cell receptor (beta chain) is shown here with its context. The sample comes from a study of blood T cell repertoires in COVID-19. Study information: Some COVID-19 samples were acute and others convalescent; all came from the United States, Italy and Spain. In each case, the material was cDNA or gDNA derived from T cells, B-cell-depleted T cells, or PBMCs.

The method was immunoSEQ multiplex PCR; TCRdb's version includes in-frame clones alone and lacks a portion of them. The table records 95,000 to 120,000 clones, less than 85% of them present only once. V gave up 6 bases and J gave up 2 bases, with 5 bases separating them. This CDR3 spans 12 amino acids. Germline V lookup: CDR1 MNHEY, CDR2 SMNVEV (reference sequence). This sequence originates from a human donor in a cohort sampled during active COVID-19. The chain is built from TRBV27 and TRBJ1-5; D is undetermined. Sequencing was carried out using peripheral blood. The CDR3 loop reads CASSPGNQPQHF. The CDR3 DNA reads as TGTGCCAGCAGCCCGGGCAATCAGCCCCAGCATTTT.